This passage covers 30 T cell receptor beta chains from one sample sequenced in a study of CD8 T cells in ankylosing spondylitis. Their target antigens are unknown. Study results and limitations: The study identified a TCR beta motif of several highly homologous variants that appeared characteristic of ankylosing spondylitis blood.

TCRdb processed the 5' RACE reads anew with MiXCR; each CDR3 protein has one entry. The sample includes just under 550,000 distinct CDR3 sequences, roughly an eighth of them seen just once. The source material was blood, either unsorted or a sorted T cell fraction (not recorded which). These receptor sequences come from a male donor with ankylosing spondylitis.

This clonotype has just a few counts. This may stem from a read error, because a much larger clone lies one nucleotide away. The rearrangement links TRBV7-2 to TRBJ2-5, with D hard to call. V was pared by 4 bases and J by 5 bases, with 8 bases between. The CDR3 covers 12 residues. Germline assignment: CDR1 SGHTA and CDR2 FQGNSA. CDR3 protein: CASSSPAETQYF. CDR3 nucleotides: TGTGCCAGCAGCTCCCCGGCGGAGACCCAGTACTTC.

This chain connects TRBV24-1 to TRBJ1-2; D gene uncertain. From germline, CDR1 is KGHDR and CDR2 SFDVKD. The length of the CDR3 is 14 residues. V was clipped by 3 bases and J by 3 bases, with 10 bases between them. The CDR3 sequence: CATSDPPAHYGYTF. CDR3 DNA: TGTGCCACCAGTGATCCGCCGGCCCACTATGGCTACACCTTC.

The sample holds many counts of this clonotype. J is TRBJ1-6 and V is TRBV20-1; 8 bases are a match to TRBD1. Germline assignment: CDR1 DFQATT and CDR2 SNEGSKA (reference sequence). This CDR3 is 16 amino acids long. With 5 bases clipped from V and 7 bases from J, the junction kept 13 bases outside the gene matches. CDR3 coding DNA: TGCAGTGCTGAGACCGGGACAGGCTATATGAATTCACCCCTCCACTTT. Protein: CSAETGTGYMNSPLHF.

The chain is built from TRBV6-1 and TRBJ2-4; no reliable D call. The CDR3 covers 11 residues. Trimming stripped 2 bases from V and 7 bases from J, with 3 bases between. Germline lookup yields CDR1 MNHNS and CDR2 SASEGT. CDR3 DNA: TGTGCCAGCAGTGAATTGAACATTCAGTACTTC. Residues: CASSELNIQYF.

CDR3 DNA: TGCGCCAGCAGCGCTGGACTAGCGGGAGGTTTACATGAGCAGTTCTTC. As protein: CASSAGLAGGLHEQFF. The V and J genes are TRBV5-1 and TRBJ2-1, with TRBD2 matching 14 bases. V was clipped by 4 bases and J by 8 bases; unmatched bases: 8. Germline V CDR1 and CDR2: SGHRS, YFSETQ. The CDR3 loop spans 16 amino acids.

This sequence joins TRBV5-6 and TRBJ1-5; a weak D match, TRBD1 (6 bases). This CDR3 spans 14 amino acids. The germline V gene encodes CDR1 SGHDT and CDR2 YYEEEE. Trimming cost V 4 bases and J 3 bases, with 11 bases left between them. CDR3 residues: CASSETGINQPQHF. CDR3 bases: TGTGCCAGCAGCGAAACAGGGATCAATCAGCCCCAGCATTTT.

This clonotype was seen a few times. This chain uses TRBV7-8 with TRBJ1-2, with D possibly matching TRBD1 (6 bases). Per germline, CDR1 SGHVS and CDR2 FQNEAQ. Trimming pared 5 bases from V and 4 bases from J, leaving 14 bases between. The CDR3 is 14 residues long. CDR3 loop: CASSLRQDSYGYTF. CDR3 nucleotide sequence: TGTGCCAGCAGCCTAAGACAGGACTCCTATGGCTACACCTTC.

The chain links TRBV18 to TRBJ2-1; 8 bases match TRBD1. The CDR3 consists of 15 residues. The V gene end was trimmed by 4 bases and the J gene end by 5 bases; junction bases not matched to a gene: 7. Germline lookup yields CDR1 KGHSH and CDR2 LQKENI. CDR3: CASSLGQANNNEQFF. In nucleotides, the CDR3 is TGTGCCAGCTCACTGGGACAGGCGAACAACAATGAGCAGTTCTTC.

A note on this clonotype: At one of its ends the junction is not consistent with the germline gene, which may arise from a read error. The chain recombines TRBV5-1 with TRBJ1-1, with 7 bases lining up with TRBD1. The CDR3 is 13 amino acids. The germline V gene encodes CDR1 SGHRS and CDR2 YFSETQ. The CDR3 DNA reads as TGCGCCAGCAGAGAGACAGGGAACACTGTAGCTTTCTTT. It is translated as CASRETGNTVAFF.

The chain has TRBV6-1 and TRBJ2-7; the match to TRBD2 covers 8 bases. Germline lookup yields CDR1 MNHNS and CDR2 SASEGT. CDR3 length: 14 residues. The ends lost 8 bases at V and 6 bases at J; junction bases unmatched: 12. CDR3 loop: CASRGAGGPGEQYF. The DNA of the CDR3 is TGTGCCAGCCGAGGGGCGGGAGGCCCCGGCGAGCAGTACTTC.

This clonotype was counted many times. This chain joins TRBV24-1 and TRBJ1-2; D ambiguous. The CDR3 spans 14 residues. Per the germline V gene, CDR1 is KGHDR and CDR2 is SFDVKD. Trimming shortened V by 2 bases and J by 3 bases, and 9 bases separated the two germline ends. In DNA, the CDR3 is TGTGCCACCAGTGATTCTGTATTTGACTATGGCTACACCTTC. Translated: CATSDSVFDYGYTF.

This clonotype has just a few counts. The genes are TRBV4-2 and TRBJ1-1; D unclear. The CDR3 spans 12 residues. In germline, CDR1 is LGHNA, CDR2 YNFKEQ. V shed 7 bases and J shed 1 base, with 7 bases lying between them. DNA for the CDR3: TGTGCCAGCAACGAGGGGAACACTGAAGCTTTCTTT. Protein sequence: CASNEGNTEAFF.

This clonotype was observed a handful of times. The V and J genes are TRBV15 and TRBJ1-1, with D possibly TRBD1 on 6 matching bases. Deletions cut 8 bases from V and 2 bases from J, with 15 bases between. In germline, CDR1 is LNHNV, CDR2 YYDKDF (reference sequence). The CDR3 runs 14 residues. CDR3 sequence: CATLLGGRNTEAFF. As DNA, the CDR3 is TGTGCCACCTTATTGGGGGGGCGCAACACTGAAGCTTTCTTT.

This CDR3 is CASSLRGSSGYTF. CDR3 DNA sequence: TGTGCCAGCAGTTTACGAGGGTCTTCGGGCTACACCTTC. V gene TRBV12-3 or TRBV12-4 combines with J gene TRBJ1-2; unclear D gene. The CDR3 has 13 residues. The V and J ends lost 2 bases and 8 bases respectively, with 12 bases between them.

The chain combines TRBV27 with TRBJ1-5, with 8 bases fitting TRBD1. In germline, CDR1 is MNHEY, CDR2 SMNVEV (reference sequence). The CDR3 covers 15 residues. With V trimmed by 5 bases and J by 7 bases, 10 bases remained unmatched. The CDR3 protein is CASSVGRGLGQPQHF. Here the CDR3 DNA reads TGTGCCAGCAGTGTGGGCAGGGGGCTTGGGCAGCCCCAGCATTTT.

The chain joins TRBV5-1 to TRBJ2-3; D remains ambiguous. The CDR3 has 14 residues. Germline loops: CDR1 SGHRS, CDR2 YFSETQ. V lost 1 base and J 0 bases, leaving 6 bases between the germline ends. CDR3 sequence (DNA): TGCGCCAGCAGCTTGATACCTAGCACAGATACGCAGTATTTT. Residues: CASSLIPSTDTQYF.

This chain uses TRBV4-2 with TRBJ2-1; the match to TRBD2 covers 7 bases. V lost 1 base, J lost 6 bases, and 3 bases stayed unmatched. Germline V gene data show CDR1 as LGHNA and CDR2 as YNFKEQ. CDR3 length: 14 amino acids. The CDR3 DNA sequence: TGTGCCAGCAGCCAAGCCGGGAGGCTCAATGAGCAGTTCTTC. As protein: CASSQAGRLNEQFF.

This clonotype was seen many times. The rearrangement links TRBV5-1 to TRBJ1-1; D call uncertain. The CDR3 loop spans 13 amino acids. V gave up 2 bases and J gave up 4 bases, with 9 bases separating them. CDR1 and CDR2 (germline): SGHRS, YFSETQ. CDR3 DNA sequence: TGCGCCAGCAGCTTCAGGACCTCCACTGAAGCTTTCTTT. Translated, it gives CASSFRTSTEAFF.

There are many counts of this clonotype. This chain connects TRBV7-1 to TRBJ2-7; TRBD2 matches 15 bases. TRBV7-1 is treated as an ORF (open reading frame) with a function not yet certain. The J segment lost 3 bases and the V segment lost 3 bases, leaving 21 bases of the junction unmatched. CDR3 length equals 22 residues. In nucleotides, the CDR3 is TGTGCCAGCAGCTCCCGAAAGGGGACTAGCGGGAGGTCCTCCCCCATAATCTACGAGCAGTACTTC. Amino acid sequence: CASSSRKGTSGRSSPIIYEQYF.

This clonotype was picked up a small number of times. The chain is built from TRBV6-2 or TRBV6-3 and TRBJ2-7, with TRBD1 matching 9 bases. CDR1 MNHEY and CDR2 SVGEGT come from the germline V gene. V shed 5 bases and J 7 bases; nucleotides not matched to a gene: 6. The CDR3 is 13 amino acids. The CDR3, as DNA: TGTGCCAGCAGTATCGGGACAGGGCGAGAGCAGTACGTC. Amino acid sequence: CASSIGTGREQYV.

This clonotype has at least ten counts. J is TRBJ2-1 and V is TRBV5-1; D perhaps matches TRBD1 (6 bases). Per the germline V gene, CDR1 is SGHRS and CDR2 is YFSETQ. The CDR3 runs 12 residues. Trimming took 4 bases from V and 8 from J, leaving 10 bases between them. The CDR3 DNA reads TGCGCCAGCAGCGACGACAGGTATGAGCAGTTCTTC. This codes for CASSDDRYEQFF.

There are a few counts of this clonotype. The CDR3 coding sequence is TGTGCCAGCAGAGATTACAATGAGCAGTTCTTC. Its translation: CASRDYNEQFF. The chain uses TRBV2 and TRBJ2-1, with D unresolved. V lost 6 bases to trimming and J lost 4 bases, with 4 bases between them. Germline loops: CDR1 SNHLY, CDR2 FYNNEI. The CDR3 has 11 residues.

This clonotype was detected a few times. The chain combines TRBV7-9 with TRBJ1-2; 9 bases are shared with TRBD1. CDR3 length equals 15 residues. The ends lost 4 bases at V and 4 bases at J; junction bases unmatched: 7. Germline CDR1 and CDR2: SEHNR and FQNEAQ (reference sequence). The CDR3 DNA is TGTGCCAGCAGCTGGGGACAGGGCGGTAGCTATGGCTACACCTTC. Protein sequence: CASSWGQGGSYGYTF.

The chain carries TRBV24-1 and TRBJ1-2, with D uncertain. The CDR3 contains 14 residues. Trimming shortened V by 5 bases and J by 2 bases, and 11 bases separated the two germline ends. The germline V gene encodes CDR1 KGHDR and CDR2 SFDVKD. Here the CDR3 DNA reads TGTGCCACCAGTGCGCCCGACTCAAACTATGGCTACACCTTC. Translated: CATSAPDSNYGYTF.

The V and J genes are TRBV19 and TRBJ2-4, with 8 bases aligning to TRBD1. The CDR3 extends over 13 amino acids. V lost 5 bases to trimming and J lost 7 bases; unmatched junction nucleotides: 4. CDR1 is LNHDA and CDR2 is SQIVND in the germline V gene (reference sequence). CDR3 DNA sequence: TGTGCCAGTAGTCGGACAGGGTTGAACATTCAGTACTTC. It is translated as CASSRTGLNIQYF.

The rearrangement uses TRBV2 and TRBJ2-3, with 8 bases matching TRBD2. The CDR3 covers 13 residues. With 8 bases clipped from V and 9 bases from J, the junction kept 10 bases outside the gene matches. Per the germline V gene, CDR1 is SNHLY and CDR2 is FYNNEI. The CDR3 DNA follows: TGTGCCAGCGGGGACGGGGGGGCTAGCACGCAGTATTTT. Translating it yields CASGDGGASTQYF.

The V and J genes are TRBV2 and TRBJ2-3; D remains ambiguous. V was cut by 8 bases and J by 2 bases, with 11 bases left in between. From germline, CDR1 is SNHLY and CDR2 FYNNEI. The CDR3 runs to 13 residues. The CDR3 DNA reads TGTGCCAGCCGGACGGATTTCACAGATACGCAGTATTTT. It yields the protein CASRTDFTDTQYF.

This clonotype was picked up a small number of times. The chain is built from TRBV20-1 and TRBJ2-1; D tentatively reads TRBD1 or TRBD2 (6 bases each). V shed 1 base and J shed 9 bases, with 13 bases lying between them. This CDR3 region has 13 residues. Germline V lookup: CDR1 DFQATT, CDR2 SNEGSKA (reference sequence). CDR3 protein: CSARGGGAGEQFF. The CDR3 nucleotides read TGCAGTGCTAGAGGAGGGGGAGCGGGTGAGCAGTTCTTC.

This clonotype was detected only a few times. The CDR3 DNA is TGTGCCAGCAGTTTAGGGGCAGGGCGAGAGAATGAGCAGTTCTTC. Protein: CASSLGAGRENEQFF. The rearrangement uses TRBV12-3 or TRBV12-4 and TRBJ2-1; a weak D match, TRBD1 (5 bases). The CDR3 is 15 amino acids. V gave up 1 base and J gave up 7 bases, with 14 bases separating them.

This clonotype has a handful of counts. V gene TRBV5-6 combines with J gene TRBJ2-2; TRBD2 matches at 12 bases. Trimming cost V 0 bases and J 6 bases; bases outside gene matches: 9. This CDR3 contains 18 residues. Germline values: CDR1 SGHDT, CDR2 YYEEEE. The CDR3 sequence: CASSLDGWTSGKSGELFF. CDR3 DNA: TGTGCCAGCAGCTTGGATGGATGGACTAGCGGGAAATCCGGGGAGCTGTTTTTT.